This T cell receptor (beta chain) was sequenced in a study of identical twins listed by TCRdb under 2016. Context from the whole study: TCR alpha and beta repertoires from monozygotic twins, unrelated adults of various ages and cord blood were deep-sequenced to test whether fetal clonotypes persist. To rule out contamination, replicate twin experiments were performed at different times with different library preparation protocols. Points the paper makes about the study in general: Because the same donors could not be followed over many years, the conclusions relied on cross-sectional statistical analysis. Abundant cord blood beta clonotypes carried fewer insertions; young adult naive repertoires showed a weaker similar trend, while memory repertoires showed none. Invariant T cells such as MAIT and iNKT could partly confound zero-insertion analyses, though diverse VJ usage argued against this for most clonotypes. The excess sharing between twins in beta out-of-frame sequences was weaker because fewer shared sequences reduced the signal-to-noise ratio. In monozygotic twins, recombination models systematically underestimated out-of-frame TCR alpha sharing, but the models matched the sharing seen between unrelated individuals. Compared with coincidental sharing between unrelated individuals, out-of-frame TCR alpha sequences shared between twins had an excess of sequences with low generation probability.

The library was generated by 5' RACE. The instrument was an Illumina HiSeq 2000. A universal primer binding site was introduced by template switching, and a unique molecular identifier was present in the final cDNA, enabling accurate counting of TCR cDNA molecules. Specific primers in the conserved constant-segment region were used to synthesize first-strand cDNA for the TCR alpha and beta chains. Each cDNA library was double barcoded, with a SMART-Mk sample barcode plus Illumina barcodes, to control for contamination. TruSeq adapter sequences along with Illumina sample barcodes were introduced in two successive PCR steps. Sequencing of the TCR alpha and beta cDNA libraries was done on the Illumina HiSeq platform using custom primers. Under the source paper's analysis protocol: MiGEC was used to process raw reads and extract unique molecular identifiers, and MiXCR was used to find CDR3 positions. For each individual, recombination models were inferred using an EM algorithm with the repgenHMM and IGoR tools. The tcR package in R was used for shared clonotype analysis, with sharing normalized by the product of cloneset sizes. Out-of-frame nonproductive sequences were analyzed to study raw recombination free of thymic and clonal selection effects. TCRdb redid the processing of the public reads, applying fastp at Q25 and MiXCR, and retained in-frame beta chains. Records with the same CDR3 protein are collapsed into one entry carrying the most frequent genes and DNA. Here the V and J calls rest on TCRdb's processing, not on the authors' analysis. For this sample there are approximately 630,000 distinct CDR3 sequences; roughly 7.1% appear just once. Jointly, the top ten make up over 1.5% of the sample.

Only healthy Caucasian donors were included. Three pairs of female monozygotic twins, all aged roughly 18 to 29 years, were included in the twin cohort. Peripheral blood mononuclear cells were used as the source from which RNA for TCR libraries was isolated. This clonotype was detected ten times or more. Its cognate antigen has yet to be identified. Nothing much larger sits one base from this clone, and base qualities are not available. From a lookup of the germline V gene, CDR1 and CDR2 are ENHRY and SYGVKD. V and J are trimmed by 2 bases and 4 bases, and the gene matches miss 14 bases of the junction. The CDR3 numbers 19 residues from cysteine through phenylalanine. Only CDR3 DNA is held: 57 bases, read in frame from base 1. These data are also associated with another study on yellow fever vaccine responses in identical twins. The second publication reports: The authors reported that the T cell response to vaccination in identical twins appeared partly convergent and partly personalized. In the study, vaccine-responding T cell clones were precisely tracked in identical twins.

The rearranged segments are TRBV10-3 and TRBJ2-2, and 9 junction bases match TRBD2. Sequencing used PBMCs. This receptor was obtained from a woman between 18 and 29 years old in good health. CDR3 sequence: CAISEGASGTPRGTGELFF. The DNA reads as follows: TGTGCCATCAGTGAGGGCGCTAGCGGGACACCCCGGGGCACCGGGGAGCTGTTTTTT.